Detailed here is one TCR beta chain. The sample originates from a study of blood T cell repertoires in COVID-19. In the study overall: Sites in the United States, Italy and Spain provided acute and convalescent COVID-19 samples. The cDNA or gDNA used as material had been derived from T cells, B-cell-depleted T cells, or PBMCs.

Germline CDR1 is SGDLS and CDR2 is YYNGEE. The CDR3 totals 14 residues. V trimming: 4 bases; J trimming: 0 bases; junction bases outside the gene matches: 3. Per the authors' pipeline: Reference gene primer amplification yielded estimated nucleated cell counts. Produced via immunoSEQ multiplex PCR; TCRdb's table is partial and in-frame only. For V, J and clone size, that table is used; D and trimming come from the DNA. This sample carries approximately 230,000 clones, about 86% of them seen once, and the ten largest clones take around 1.4%. Sequenced sample: peripheral blood. This chain connects TRBV9 to TRBJ2-5; TRBD1 agrees at 7 bases. The TCR sequence derives from an elderly man with acute or convalescent COVID-19. The CDR3 sequence is CASSTGQYQETQYF. The CDR3 DNA reads TGTGCCAGCAGCACGGGACAGTACCAAGAGACCCAGTACTTC. Looking up the rest from reference TRBV9 and TRBJ2-5 gives the full variable domain: DSGVTQTPKHLITATGQRVTLRCSPRSGDLSVYWYQQSLDQGLQFLIQYYNGEERAKGNILERFSAQQFPDLHSELNLSSLELGDSALYFCASSTGQYQETQYFGPGTRLLVL.